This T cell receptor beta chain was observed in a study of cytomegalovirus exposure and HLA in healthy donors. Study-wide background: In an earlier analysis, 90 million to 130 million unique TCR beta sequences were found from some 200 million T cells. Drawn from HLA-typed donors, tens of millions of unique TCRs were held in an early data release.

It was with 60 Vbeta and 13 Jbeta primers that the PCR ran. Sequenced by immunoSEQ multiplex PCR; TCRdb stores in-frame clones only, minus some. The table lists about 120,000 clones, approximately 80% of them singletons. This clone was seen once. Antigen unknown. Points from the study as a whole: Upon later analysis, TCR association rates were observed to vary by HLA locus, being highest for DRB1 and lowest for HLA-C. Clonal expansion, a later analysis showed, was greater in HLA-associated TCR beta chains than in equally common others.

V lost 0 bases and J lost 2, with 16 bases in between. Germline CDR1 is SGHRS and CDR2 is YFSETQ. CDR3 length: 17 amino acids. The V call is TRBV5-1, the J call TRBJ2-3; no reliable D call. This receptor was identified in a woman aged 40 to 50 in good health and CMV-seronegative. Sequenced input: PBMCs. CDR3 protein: CASSLALLVSPTDTQYF. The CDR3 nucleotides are TGCGCCAGCAGCTTGGCCTTGCTAGTCAGCCCCACAGATACGCAGTATTTT.